The 8 T cell receptor beta chains given below trace back to one sample, sequenced in a study of OX40 agonist ivuxolimab in advanced cancers. Library generation was performed with the immunoSEQ multiplex PCR assay. TCRdb re-hosts the immuneACCESS table, in-frame sequences only. Its copies lack some clones; in the studies checked, an unresolved V gene accounts for under half of them, and the cause for the rest is not known. The sample records tens of thousands of clones, approximately 90% of which are singletons. The ten biggest clones cover approximately 0.5% of the sample. The sample was CD4+ or CD8+ T cells sorted from blood, taken in a trial of the OX40 agonist ivuxolimab. These receptor sequences come from an adult with an advanced solid tumor such as melanoma, head and neck, liver or kidney cancer.

The rearrangement uses TRBV2 and TRBJ2-3; 9 bases match TRBD1. J was trimmed by 3 bases and V by 1 base; bases with no gene match: 8. There are 17 residues in the CDR3. Germline V lookup: CDR1 SNHLY, CDR2 FYNNEI. CDR3 bases: TGTGCCAGCAGTGAAGACCCCGGGACAGGGAGAACAGATACGCAGTATTTT. Protein: CASSEDPGTGRTDTQYF.

There are a few counts of this clone. V gene TRBV5-1 combines with J gene TRBJ2-3, with TRBD1 matching 7 bases. CDR1 is SGHRS, CDR2 YFSETQ, per germline. V trimming: 1 base; J trimming: 2 bases; junction bases outside the gene matches: 4. The CDR3 runs 15 residues. This chain's CDR3 is CASSLMDRSTDTQYF. Written as DNA, the CDR3 is TGCGCCAGCAGCTTGATGGACAGGTCCACAGATACGCAGTATTTT. Full variable domain (remainder filled in from reference TRBV5-1 and TRBJ2-3): KAGVTQTPRYLIKTRGQQVTLSCSPISGHRSVSWYQQTPGQGLQFLFEYFSETQRNKGNFPGRFSGRQFSNSRSEMNVSTLELGDSALYLCASSLMDRSTDTQYFGPGTRLTVL.

This chain joins TRBV2 and TRBJ1-5; the D is unclear. CDR1 is SNHLY and CDR2 is FYNNEI in the germline V gene. Trimming removed 1 base at V and 4 bases at J, with 2 bases between. The CDR3 spans 12 residues. This CDR3 reads CASSEGNQPQHF. The DNA for the CDR3 is TGTGCCAGCAGTGAAGGGAATCAGCCCCAGCATTTT.

The rearrangement uses TRBV9 and TRBJ1-4; the match to TRBD1 covers 10 bases. V lost 2 bases and J lost 10; bases outside the gene matches: 5. CDR1 is SGDLS and CDR2 is YYNGEE in the germline V gene. This CDR3 has 14 residues. This CDR3 is CASSVGTGEGKLFF. The CDR3 DNA is TGTGCCAGCAGCGTTGGGACAGGGGAGGGAAAACTGTTTTTT.

Note on this clone: One end of the junction fails to match germline, which may point to a read error. Other DNA sequences of this sample code for an identical CDR3. CDR3: CSVGGSNYGYTF. The CDR3 nucleotides are TGCAGCGTTGGGGGTTCTAACTATGGCTACACCTTT. This chain links TRBV29-1 with TRBJ1-2; D uncertain. Germline loops: CDR1 SQVTM, CDR2 ANQGSEA. This CDR3 is built from 12 residues.

The J gene is TRBJ1-4, the V gene TRBV27, with 7 bases fitting TRBD1. From germline, CDR1 is MNHEY and CDR2 SMNVEV (reference sequence). J gave up 4 bases and V 8 bases, and 10 bases lay outside the gene matches. The CDR3 length is 15 residues. As DNA, the CDR3 is TGTGCCAGCCGACTCCCAGGGGGAAGTAATGAAAAACTGTTTTTT. Translated: CASRLPGGSNEKLFF.

The sample holds one count of this clone. The rearrangement links TRBV19 to TRBJ2-7; 9 positions match TRBD1. Germline-derived CDR1 and CDR2 are LNHDA and SQIVND (reference sequence). Trimming took 0 bases from V and 4 from J; bases not matched to a gene: 4. CDR3 length: 15 residues. This chain's CDR3 is CASSIEGTGNYEQYF. The CDR3 DNA sequence: TGTGCCAGTAGTATAGAAGGGACAGGGAATTACGAGCAGTACTTC.

V usage is TRBV27 and J usage is TRBJ2-3, with 13 nucleotides matching TRBD2. Germline lookup yields CDR1 MNHEY and CDR2 SMNVEV (reference sequence). The CDR3 sequence is 19 residues long. Germline trimming cut 6 bases from V and 1 base from J; bases unmatched to any gene: 13. This CDR3 reads CASRKGLAGIYYGTDTQYF. In nucleotides, the CDR3 is TGTGCCAGCAGGAAGGGACTAGCGGGGATATACTATGGCACAGATACGCAGTATTTT.